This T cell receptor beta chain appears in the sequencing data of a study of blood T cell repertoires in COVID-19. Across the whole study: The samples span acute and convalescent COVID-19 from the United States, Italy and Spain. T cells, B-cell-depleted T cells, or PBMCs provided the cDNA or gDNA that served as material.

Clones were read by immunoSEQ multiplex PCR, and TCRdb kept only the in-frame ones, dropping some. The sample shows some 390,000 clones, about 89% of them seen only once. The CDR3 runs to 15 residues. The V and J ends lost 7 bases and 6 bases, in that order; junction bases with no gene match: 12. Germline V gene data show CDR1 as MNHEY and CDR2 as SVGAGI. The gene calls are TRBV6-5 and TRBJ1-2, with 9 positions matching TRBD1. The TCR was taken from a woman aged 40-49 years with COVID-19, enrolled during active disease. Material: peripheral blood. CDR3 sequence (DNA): TGTGCCAGCAACACCGGGACAGGGACATCTCATGGCTACACCTTC. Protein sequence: CASNTGTGTSHGYTF.